This T cell receptor beta chain is from a study of response to subunit inactivated influenza vaccine. MiXCR, applied by TCRdb to the RT-PCR reads, yields one record per CDR3 protein. Here the sample spans 600,000 to 850,000 distinct CDR3 sequences, 14% being singletons. The V end lost 2 bases, the J end lost 3 bases, and 10 bases lay between the germline ends. CDR1 SGHVS and CDR2 FQNEAQ come from the germline V gene. The CDR3 covers 14 residues. This sequence joins TRBV7-8 and TRBJ2-5; TRBD2 is a possible D gene (5 bases). The receptor was isolated from a man in his forties or fifties who received an inactivated influenza vaccine. This specimen was PBMCs from blood, taken around 15 days before vaccination. CDR3 protein: CASSLPGNKETQYF. The CDR3 DNA reads TGTGCCAGCAGCTTACCGGGAAATAAAGAGACCCAGTACTTC.